Detailed here is one T cell receptor beta chain. Original analysis: From reference gene primer amplification, estimates of nucleated cell counts were derived. TCRdb's copy holds only in-frame clones and misses some; the assay was immunoSEQ multiplex PCR. D and trimming were read from the DNA, whereas the V and J calls and clone size are those reported in that table. The data show roughly 250,000 clones, about 80% seen once. These data come from a study of blood T cell repertoires in COVID-19. Across the study: PBMCs, B-cell-depleted T cells, or T cells provided the cDNA or gDNA that made up the material.

The sequenced sample consisted of peripheral blood. This sequence was found in a man aged 50-60 years with active or convalescent COVID-19.

In nucleotides, the CDR3 is TGTGCCTGGAGTCCTGGGGGGGACGGCGCAGATACGCAGTATTTT. It yields the protein CAWSPGGDGADTQYF. V usage is TRBV30 and J usage is TRBJ2-3; 7 positions match TRBD2. The ends lost 2 bases at V and 4 bases at J; junction bases unmatched: 9. The germline V gene encodes CDR1 GTSNPN and CDR2 SVGIG (reference sequence). The CDR3 consists of 15 residues.